Listed below are T cell receptor beta chains from one sample, sequenced in a study of T cell responses to AZD1222 COVID-19 vaccine. Some clones are missing from TCRdb's copy, which holds only in-frame ones; the method was immunoSEQ multiplex PCR. The table shows some 110,000 clones, with under 90% occurring only once. The specimen comprised peripheral blood, sampled on day 0 of AZD1222 vaccination. All receptors derive from an adult in good health. Both conserved end residues are part of each CDR3. A D gene is named only where the DNA matches it firmly. Clone sizes are given selectively: once, few, many, or a class where the clone is expanded.

v_call	d_call	j_call	clone_size	cdr3_aa	cdr3_nt
TRBV7-8	TRBD1	TRBJ1-6	.	CASSLDRGNSPLHF	TGTGCCAGCAGCTTAGACAGGGGTAATTCACCCCTCCACTTT
TRBV3-1/TRBV3-2	TRBD2	TRBJ2-7	.	CASSPREDEQYF	TGTGCCAGCAGCCCCCGGGAGGACGAGCAGTACTTC
TRBV5-8	TRBD2	TRBJ2-7	.	CASSAGLAGGPF	TGTGCCAGCAGCGCCGGACTAGCGGGGGGCCCCTTC
TRBV19	TRBD1	TRBJ1-2	.	CASSQQGAYGYTF	TGTGCCAGTAGTCAGCAGGGGGCCTATGGCTACACCTTC
TRBV5-1	TRBD1	TRBJ1-2	.	CASSWTGYDGYTF	TGCGCCAGCAGCTGGACAGGGTACGATGGCTACACCTTC
TRBV28	.	TRBJ1-5	.	CASRGPLLQPQHF	TGTGCCAGCCGAGGCCCATTACTTCAGCCCCAGCATTTT
TRBV6-5	TRBD2	TRBJ2-1	.	CASSYSPSGRGEQFF	TGTGCCAGCAGTTACTCCCCTAGCGGGAGGGGGGAGCAGTTCTTC
TRBV7-9	.	TRBJ2-3	.	CASSLAQRDTQYF	TGTGCCAGCAGCTTAGCGCAGCGCGATACGCAGTATTTT
TRBV19	.	TRBJ1-5	.	CASVFAPGFNQPQHF	TGTGCCAGTGTTTTCGCACCCGGGTTCAATCAGCCCCAGCATTTT
TRBV6-5	.	TRBJ2-1	.	CASRKTARSYNEQFF	TGTGCCAGCAGGAAGACAGCGCGATCCTACAATGAGCAGTTCTTC
TRBV9	.	TRBJ1-2	.	CASSPRGGANYGYTF	TGTGCCAGCAGCCCCCGTGGGGGCGCTAACTATGGCTACACCTTC
TRBV11-2	.	TRBJ2-5	.	CASSLGRGQETQYF	TGTGCCAGCAGCTTAGGGCGTGGCCAAGAGACCCAGTACTTC
TRBV10-1	.	TRBJ1-1	.	CASSPEGEGNTEAFF	TGCGCCAGCAGTCCGGAGGGCGAAGGGAACACTGAAGCTTTCTTT
TRBV5-4	.	TRBJ2-6	.	CASSFSASSGANVLTF	TGTGCCAGCAGCTTTTCCGCCAGCTCTGGGGCCAACGTCCTGACTTTC
TRBV19	TRBD1	TRBJ1-5	.	CASSGTGIQHF	TGTGCCAGTAGTGGGACAGGGATCCAGCATTTT
TRBV5-4	TRBD2	TRBJ2-7	once	CASSGRTSGSYEQYF	TGTGCCAGCAGCGGCAGGACTAGCGGGAGCTACGAGCAGTACTTC
TRBV5-1	TRBD1	TRBJ1-5	.	CASSLLADRGRAGNQPQHF	TGCGCCAGCAGCTTGTTGGCGGACAGGGGGAGGGCAGGCAATCAGCCCCAGCATTTT
TRBV19	TRBD1	TRBJ2-1	.	CATTRGTGEWGNEQFF	TGTGCCACTACCCGAGGGACAGGGGAATGGGGCAATGAGCAGTTCTTC
TRBV5-1	.	TRBJ2-2	.	CASSLGTNTGELFF	TGCGCCAGCAGCTTGGGTACCAACACCGGGGAGCTGTTTTTT
TRBV5-1	.	TRBJ1-1	.	CASSGGVGNTEAFF	TGCGCCAGCAGCGGAGGGGTGGGCAACACTGAAGCTTTCTTT
TRBV6-5	.	TRBJ1-2	.	CASEENFNYGYTF	TGTGCCAGCGAGGAAAACTTTAACTATGGCTACACCTTC
TRBV7-8	.	TRBJ2-6	.	CASSRSGANVLTF	TGTGCCAGCAGCCGCTCTGGGGCCAACGTCCTGACTTTC
TRBV11-2	TRBD2	TRBJ2-5	.	CASSFGTSGRETQYF	TGTGCCAGCAGCTTCGGGACTAGCGGGAGAGAGACCCAGTACTTC
TRBV3-1/TRBV3-2	.	TRBJ1-6	.	CASSQWAGSPLHF	TGTGCCAGCAGCCAATGGGCCGGCTCACCCCTCCACTTT
TRBV7-3	TRBD1	TRBJ1-2	once	CASSPGQGGGYTF	TGTGCCAGCAGCCCTGGACAGGGAGGTGGCTACACCTTC
TRBV30	.	TRBJ2-5	.	CAWSLAGAETQYF	TGTGCCTGGAGTCTGGCGGGGGCGGAGACCCAGTACTTC
TRBV7-3	.	TRBJ2-1	.	CASSFEAGRNEQFF	TGTGCCAGCAGCTTTGAGGCGGGACGAAATGAGCAGTTCTTC
TRBV15	TRBD2	TRBJ2-2	.	CATSRDSLAGVTGELFF	TGTGCCACCAGCAGAGATAGCTTGGCGGGAGTCACCGGGGAGCTGTTTTTT
TRBV9	.	TRBJ2-5	.	CASSVATGETQYF	TGTGCCAGCAGCGTAGCTACGGGAGAGACCCAGTACTTC
TRBV5-1	.	TRBJ2-7	.	CASSQGRGPYEQYF	TGCGCCAGCAGCCAGGGACGAGGGCCCTACGAGCAGTACTTC
TRBV3-1/TRBV3-2	.	TRBJ1-2	.	CASSQRAGEDRGYTF	TGTGCCAGCAGCCAGAGGGCGGGGGAAGATCGGGGCTACACCTTC
TRBV6-5	.	TRBJ1-4	.	CASSYLQGGSREKLFF	TGTGCCAGCAGTTACCTACAAGGGGGTTCTAGGGAAAAACTGTTTTTT
TRBV24-1	.	TRBJ1-2	.	CATSDGQFYGYTF	TGTGCCACCAGTGATGGACAGTTCTATGGCTACACCTTC
TRBV27	TRBD2	TRBJ2-1	.	CASRTSGRNNEQFF	TGTGCCAGCAGGACTAGCGGGCGAAACAATGAGCAGTTCTTC
TRBV6-1	TRBD2	TRBJ2-7	.	CASSGGLAGHVYEQYF	TGTGCCAGCAGTGGGGGACTAGCGGGACACGTCTACGAGCAGTACTTC
TRBV19	.	TRBJ1-3	once	CASSIQAVGGNTIYF	TGTGCCAGTAGTATACAAGCGGTTGGTGGAAACACCATATATTTT
TRBV28	.	TRBJ2-7	.	CASRSGSLSYEQYF	TGTGCCAGCAGATCCGGGTCCCTTTCCTACGAGCAGTACTTC
TRBV19	.	TRBJ1-2	.	CASSIFYSDYGYTF	TGTGCCAGTAGTATATTTTACAGCGACTATGGCTACACCTTC